The clone carrying this T cell receptor beta chain was recorded only once. The sample holds other DNA sequences that translate to the same CDR3. This record belongs to a study of blood T cell repertoires in COVID-19. Germline-derived CDR1 and CDR2 are SGHTA and FQGNSA. V was pared by 5 bases and J by 4 bases, with 7 bases of the junction left unmatched. CDR3 length: 14 residues. Clinical history as reported by participants underpinned cohort assignment. The protocol was immunoSEQ multiplex PCR, while the TCRdb copy is restricted to in-frame clones and leaves out a portion. The data hold roughly 340,000 clones, with around 89% observed a single time.

The chain links TRBV7-2 to TRBJ1-1, with 7 nucleotides matching TRBD1. The clonotype was recovered from a man younger than 30 who had recovered from COVID-19. The source material was PBMCs or T cells enriched from blood (not recorded which). The CDR3 DNA sequence: TGTGCCAGCAGCCCACAGGGGAGGCGCACTGAAGCTTTCTTT. It yields the protein CASSPQGRRTEAFF. The entire variable domain, with the rest obtained from reference TRBV7-2 and TRBJ1-1, is as follows: GAGVSQSPSNKVTEKGKDVELRCDPISGHTALYWYRQSLGQGLEFLIYFQGNSAPDKSGLPSDRFSAERTGGSVSTLTIQRTQQEDSAVYLCASSPQGRRTEAFFGQGTRLTVV.